A selection of T cell receptor beta chains follows, all from one sample in a study of cytomegalovirus exposure and HLA in healthy donors. Method: immunoSEQ multiplex PCR; TCRdb's copy keeps in-frame clones and lacks some. The repertoire holds roughly 60,000 clones, with about 91% as singletons. Sequencing used PBMCs. Source of these receptors: a woman aged 18-29 years in good health and CMV-seronegative. The CDR3 runs from the conserved cysteine through the conserved F or W. A D gene is named only where the DNA matches it firmly.

D,V,CDR3
.,TRBV6-1,CASSDRGMSSYEQYF
TRBD2,TRBV6-1,CASDTSGGGLEQFF
.,TRBV27,CASSFTATGANVLTF
.,TRBV5-4,CASRGGQGYNEQFF
TRBD1,TRBV28,CASSRGQGAQNTEAFF
TRBD1,TRBV7-9,CASSLRGDRVSNEQYF
.,TRBV15,CATSRGATDSYEQYF
.,TRBV7-2,CASSSGRTGTEVQYF
.,TRBV19,CASSANSGQPQHF
TRBD2,TRBV7-9,CASSTLAGGSTDTQYF
.,TRBV9,CASSVEGGGAADTQYF
TRBD1,TRBV6-6,CASSLEVGDRGVTQYF
.,TRBV27,CASSRRAAASTDTQYF
.,TRBV4-2,CASSQDEGGPSNEQFF
.,TRBV18,CASSPDLAGSSYNEQFF
.,TRBV7-9,CASSSQESSPLHF
TRBD1,TRBV28,CASSLGTDEQYF
TRBD1,TRBV7-3,CASSLISRTGSHNEQFF
.,TRBV7-9,CASSPEQLTQYF
TRBD2,TRBV4-2,CASSQGKVAGHSGDTQYF
.,TRBV10-3,CAISTGSEQYF
TRBD1,TRBV6-6,CASRDRGANTEAFF
TRBD2,TRBV7-2,CASSLFFGGGGNNEQFF
.,TRBV29-1,CSVPDRMNTEAFF
.,TRBV20-1,CRATDTEAFF
.,TRBV29-1,CSVGGDEDGYTF
TRBD1,TRBV5-1,CASSPDRATGELFF
.,TRBV11-2,CASSLGGKPYEQYF
TRBD1,TRBV5-6,CASSPDRADYGYTF
TRBD1,TRBV10-2,CASRAGTGYLDEKLFF
.,TRBV18,CASSPVLEGAREQYF
.,TRBV10-3,CAISDPGQPNTEAFF
TRBD1,TRBV18,CASTPGTGGFSTEAFF
TRBD2,TRBV5-4,CASSLVAGDTGELFF
.,TRBV4-1,CASSQERVQGKNEQFF
TRBD1,TRBV13,CASSLGQGLKYF
TRBD2,TRBV5-1,CASSLSGGAGDEQFF
.,TRBV6-1,CASGNRVVGELFF
.,TRBV5-6,CASSQPQTEDAEAFF
.,TRBV5-4,CASSLDRDTEAFF
.,TRBV7-6,CASSLGPSNTGELFF
.,TRBV5-5,CASSHRGQGKSQQETQYF
TRBD1,TRBV7-9,CASSRGQELDTIYF
.,TRBV5-6,CASSFLSDEQFF
TRBD2,TRBV4-3,CASSQDAAGGYNEQFF
.,TRBV19,CASSIDLAHGAFF
TRBD1,TRBV6-5,CASSQYRGRFDGYTF
TRBD1,TRBV18,CASSRSEGATYGYTF
.,TRBV13,CASSLGLRLSGANVLTF
.,TRBV28,CASAWAYQPQHF
TRBD1,TRBV6-1,CASSRTGVDSPLHF
.,TRBV10-3,CAISEAADNQPQHF
.,TRBV23-1,CASSRHSRDTEAFF
.,TRBV30,CAWSPDDSLGYTF
.,TRBV19,CATSRSAGSNTEAFF